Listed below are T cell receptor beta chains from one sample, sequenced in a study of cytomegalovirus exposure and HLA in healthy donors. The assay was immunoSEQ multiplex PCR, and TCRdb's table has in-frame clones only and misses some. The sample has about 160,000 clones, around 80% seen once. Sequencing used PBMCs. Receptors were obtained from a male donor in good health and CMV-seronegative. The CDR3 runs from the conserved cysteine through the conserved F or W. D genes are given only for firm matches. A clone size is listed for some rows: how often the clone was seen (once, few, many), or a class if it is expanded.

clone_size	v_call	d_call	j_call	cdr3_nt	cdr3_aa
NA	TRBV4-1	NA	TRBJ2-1	TGCGCCAGCAGCCAAGGACAAAGCTCCTACAATGAGCAGTTCTTC	CASSQGQSSYNEQFF
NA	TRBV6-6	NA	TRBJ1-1	TGTGCCAGCAGCCCATTCGAGCCCCAAGGCCCGTACAGGGCTTTCTTT	CASSPFEPQGPYRAFF
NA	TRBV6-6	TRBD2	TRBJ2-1	TGTGCCAGCAGTTATATAGCGGGCCATACGGACAATGAGCAGTTCTTC	CASSYIAGHTDNEQFF
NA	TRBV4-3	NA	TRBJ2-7	TGCGCCAGCAGCCAAGATCGGGCACAGGTGAGCTCCTACGAGCAGTACTTC	CASSQDRAQVSSYEQYF
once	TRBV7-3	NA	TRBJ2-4	TGTGCCAGCAGCAAGTTAAACGGCATTCAGTACTTC	CASSKLNGIQYF
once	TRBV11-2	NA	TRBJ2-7	TGTGCCAGCAGCTTCGGACAGTCCTACGAGCAGTACTTC	CASSFGQSYEQYF
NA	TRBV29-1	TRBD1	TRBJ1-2	TGCAGCGTTGACCAGGGGGCATCCAGTCCCTATGGCTACACCTTC	CSVDQGASSPYGYTF
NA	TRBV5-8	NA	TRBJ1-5	TGTGCCAGCAGCCATCCTTGGGGAGACGGCAATCAGCCCCAGCATTTT	CASSHPWGDGNQPQHF
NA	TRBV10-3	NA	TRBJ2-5	TGTGCCATCAGTCAGGCCCAAGAGACCCAGTACTTC	CAISQAQETQYF
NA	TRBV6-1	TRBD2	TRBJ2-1	TGTGCCAGCAGTGCACTAGCGGGCTCCTACAATGAGCAGTTCTTC	CASSALAGSYNEQFF
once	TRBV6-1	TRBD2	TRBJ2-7	TGTGCCAGCAGTGCCCCTAGCGGGGCATCCTACGAGCAGTACTTC	CASSAPSGASYEQYF
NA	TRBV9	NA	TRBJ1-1	TGTGCCAGCAGCCCCGTCACTGAAGCTTTCTTT	CASSPVTEAFF
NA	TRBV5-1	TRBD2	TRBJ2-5	TGCGCCAGCAGCTTGGAGGGACTAGCGGCCCAGTACTTC	CASSLEGLAAQYF